This T cell receptor beta chain was recorded in a study of T cells in tumors after PD-1 blockade. Study details: Either cemiplimab 350 mg every 2 weeks or pembrolizumab 200 mg every 3 weeks was given.

To note about this clone: Antigen: not known.

V dropped 5 bases and J dropped 7 bases, with 14 bases sitting between them. Germline assignment: CDR1 SGHTA and CDR2 FQGTGA. The CDR3 is 14 residues long. General observations from the study: Blood contained 40% to 50% of the tumor's TCR clonotypes.

Here immunoSEQ multiplex PCR was the method, and the copy in TCRdb shows in-frame clones only, minus some. The sample holds about 47,000 clones; roughly 79% are singletons and the top ten take 16%. This sample comprised PBMCs, obtained before anti-PD-1 treatment. The rearrangement uses TRBV7-3 and TRBJ2-2; D is perhaps TRBD1 or TRBD2 (5 bases each). The TCR originated in a human donor with basal cell carcinoma. CDR3 DNA: TGTGCCAGCAGCGGGACGGCTATCAACGGGGAGCTGTTTTTT. This translates into CASSGTAINGELFF.